This entry lists 5 T cell receptor beta chains sequenced from one sample in a study of Ad26.COV2.S vaccination and SARS-CoV-2 variants. Profiled with immunoSEQ multiplex PCR; TCRdb holds only in-frame clones, not every one. This sample has roughly 680,000 clones, with about 89% found just once. Documented treatment: some 20 received Ad26.COV2.S at low or high dose, single or two shots; a few received placebo; per-sample allocation not given. Sampling took place 63 days after the first vaccine or placebo injection. Here the sequenced sample was peripheral blood, taken in a trial of Ad26.COV2.S vaccine versus placebo. The receptors were sampled from a person between 18 and 60 years old who received the Ad26.COV2.S COVID-19 vaccine or a placebo.

This chain joins TRBV19 and TRBJ1-2; D is possibly TRBD1 (6 bases). The germline V gene has CDR1 LNHDA and CDR2 SQIVND (reference sequence). The CDR3 extends over 15 amino acids. Trimming pared 10 bases from V and 4 bases from J, leaving 22 bases between. The CDR3 loop reads CATTSARGGSYGYTF. For the CDR3, the DNA is TGTGCCACCACAAGCGCCAGGGGAGGATCCTATGGCTACACCTTC.

The chain joins TRBV7-9 to TRBJ1-2; D might be TRBD1 (5 bases). The CDR3 totals 14 residues. Germline V gives CDR1 SEHNR, CDR2 FQNEAQ (reference sequence). V lost 3 bases to trimming and J lost 4 bases, with 12 bases between them. In nucleotides, the CDR3 is TGTGCCAGCAGCTTGTCGCAGGGTGTCTATGGCTACACCTTC. Protein product: CASSLSQGVYGYTF.

The chain recombines TRBV4-1 with TRBJ2-1, with 11 bases identical to TRBD2. CDR1 is MGHRA, CDR2 YSYEKL, per germline. The CDR3 has 17 residues. J was trimmed by 6 bases and V by 5 bases; bases with no gene match: 12. The CDR3 DNA reads as TGCGCCAGCAGCTACTACCAGACTAGCGGGGCGAGCAATGAGCAGTTCTTC. Translating gives CASSYYQTSGASNEQFF.

The chain joins TRBV6-5 to TRBJ2-4; the D is unclear. The V end was cut by 6 bases, the J end by 0 bases, with 12 bases between. In germline, CDR1 is MNHEY, CDR2 SVGAGI. The CDR3 runs to 15 residues. The CDR3 reads CASRGDLLAKNIQYF. CDR3 nucleotides: TGTGCCAGCAGGGGCGATTTATTAGCCAAAAACATTCAGTACTTC.

The V and J genes are TRBV18 and TRBJ2-7; a weak D match, TRBD2 (6 bases). V was trimmed by 2 bases and J by 0 bases, leaving 11 bases between them. This CDR3 spans 15 amino acids. Germline lookup yields CDR1 KGHSH and CDR2 LQKENI. The DNA for the CDR3 is TGTGCCAGCTCACCATGGGACTTCGGCTCCTACGAGCAGTACTTC. It encodes CASSPWDFGSYEQYF.